A single sample gave rise to the 26 T cell receptor beta chains below, sequenced in a study of cytomegalovirus exposure and HLA in healthy donors. The PCR contained 60 Vbeta and 13 Jbeta primers. Sequencing used immunoSEQ multiplex PCR; TCRdb keeps in-frame clones, though not all of them. The sample lists tens of thousands of clones; about 80% were seen once. Sequenced: PBMCs. All receptors derive from a woman aged 18 to 35 in good health and CMV-seropositive.

This sequence joins TRBV5-6 and TRBJ2-5; D is unclear. The ends were cut back, 0 bases at V and 5 bases at J, with 14 bases in the middle. The CDR3 runs to 15 residues. Germline V gene data show CDR1 as SGHDT and CDR2 as YYEEEE. The CDR3 here is CASSLAAAHRETQYF. The CDR3 nucleotides read TGTGCCAGCAGCTTGGCGGCAGCGCATAGGGAGACCCAGTACTTC.

The chain uses TRBV7-9 and TRBJ1-2; 9 bases fit TRBD1. From germline, CDR1 is SEHNR and CDR2 FQNEAQ (reference sequence). V shed 6 bases, J shed 0 bases, and the junction held 5 bases outside the gene matches. This CDR3 region has 15 residues. This chain's CDR3 is CASSGTGKANYGYTF. CDR3 nucleotide sequence: TGTGCCAGCAGTGGGACAGGGAAAGCTAACTATGGCTACACCTTC.

The rearrangement joins TRBV5-6 to TRBJ2-1; TRBD2 matches 9 bases. This CDR3 region has 18 residues. The germline CDR1 and CDR2 sequences are SGHDT and YYEEEE. Trimming took 3 bases from V and 1 from J; bases not matched to a gene: 11. CDR3 sequence reads: CASSSGWEREVSYNEQFF. DNA of the CDR3: TGTGCCAGCAGCTCCGGTTGGGAGCGGGAGGTATCCTACAATGAGCAGTTCTTC.

The V call is TRBV29-1, the J call TRBJ2-5, with 10 positions matching TRBD1. Trimming cost V 3 bases and J 4 bases; bases outside gene matches: 2. The CDR3 spans 13 residues. Germline values: CDR1 SQVTM, CDR2 ANQGSEA. The CDR3 DNA follows: TGCAGCGTTGAGACAGGGGGCGGAGAGACCCAGTACTTC. Protein: CSVETGGGETQYF.

The chain carries TRBV19 and TRBJ2-1; 11 bases are a match to TRBD2. Germline-derived CDR1 and CDR2 are LNHDA and SQIVND (reference sequence). The J segment lost 2 bases and the V segment lost 6 bases, leaving 3 bases of the junction unmatched. The CDR3 runs to 15 residues. The CDR3 here is CASRGGLAAYNEQFF. CDR3 in DNA: TGTGCCAGTAGGGGGGGACTAGCGGCCTACAATGAGCAGTTCTTC.

This clone was seen only once. The chain recombines TRBV4-2 with TRBJ2-7; D ambiguous. Looked up from germline, CDR1 is LGHNA and CDR2 is YNFKEQ. The CDR3 is 13 residues long. V was trimmed by 0 bases and J by 1 base, leaving 4 bases between them. The CDR3 spells CASSQDRSYEQYF. CDR3 DNA: TGTGCCAGCAGCCAAGACAGGTCCTACGAGCAGTACTTC.

The genes are TRBV19 and TRBJ2-1; TRBD2 agrees at 12 bases. With V trimmed by 2 bases and J by 7 bases, 9 bases remained unmatched. The CDR3 contains 17 residues. Germline V CDR1 and CDR2: LNHDA, SQIVND (reference sequence). CDR3 sequence: CASSITSGGFSVNEQFF. The CDR3 DNA sequence: TGTGCCAGTAGTATAACTAGCGGGGGGTTTTCGGTTAATGAGCAGTTCTTC.

V is TRBV15 and J is TRBJ2-2; TRBD1 aligns across 7 bases. V gave up 4 bases and J gave up 5 bases; unmatched junction bases: 7. Germline assignment: CDR1 LNHNV and CDR2 YYDKDF (reference sequence). CDR3 length: 15 amino acids. CDR3 sequence reads: CATSKRTGGTGELFF. In DNA form, the CDR3 reads TGTGCCACCAGCAAGCGGACAGGCGGAACCGGGGAGCTGTTTTTT. The whole variable domain, filled in from reference TRBV15 and TRBJ2-2, reads DAMVIQNPRYQVTQFGKPVTLSCSQTLNHNVMYWYQQKSSQAPKLLFHYYDKDFNNEADTPDNFQSRRPNTSFCFLDIRSPGLGDTAMYLCATSKRTGGTGELFFGEGSRLTVL.

This clone rates as medium-sized (0.01 to 0.1%). This chain uses TRBV21-1 with TRBJ1-5; the table gives TRBD1 as D, unverified against the DNA. TRBV21-1 has pseudogene status. The CDR3 contains 14 residues. In nucleotides, the CDR3 is TGTGCCAGCAGCAAAGGACAGGGCAATCAGCCCCAGCATTTT. Translation: CASSKGQGNQPQHF.

The V gene is TRBV27, the J gene TRBJ2-1, with TRBD2 as a possible D gene (6 bases). The CDR3 totals 13 residues. V shed 2 bases and J shed 6 bases, with 8 bases lying between them. Germline CDR1 is MNHEY and CDR2 is SMNVEV (reference sequence). CDR3 loop: CASSLGGGNEQFF. The CDR3, as DNA: TGTGCCAGCAGTTTAGGGGGAGGCAATGAGCAGTTCTTC.

This clone turned up a few times. V gene TRBV5-4 combines with J gene TRBJ1-4; 7 positions match TRBD1. After removal of 3 bases from V and 0 bases from J, the junction contained 11 bases not matched to a gene. The germline V gene encodes CDR1 SGHNT and CDR2 YYREEE (reference sequence). The CDR3 sequence is 18 residues long. The CDR3, as DNA: TGTGCCAGCAGCTACTATTCGGGACAGATTTCAACTAATGAAAAACTGTTTTTT. The encoded protein is CASSYYSGQISTNEKLFF.

This chain uses TRBV4-3 with TRBJ2-7; TRBD2 matches at 8 bases. The CDR3 loop spans 18 amino acids. Germline lookup yields CDR1 LGHNA and CDR2 YSLEER. J was trimmed by 0 bases and V by 1 base; bases with no gene match: 11. CDR3 amino acids: CASSQASGGDLSSYEQYF. The CDR3 DNA is TGCGCCAGCAGCCAAGCGAGCGGGGGCGACCTCAGCTCCTACGAGCAGTACTTC.

The genes are TRBV4-1 and TRBJ1-1, with D possibly being TRBD1 (6 bases). The CDR3 contains 16 residues. The V and J ends lost 0 bases and 0 bases respectively, with 11 bases between them. Germline V CDR1 and CDR2: MGHRA, YSYEKL. The CDR3 bases are TGCGCCAGCAGCCAAGATGCAGGGGTGGTGAACACTGAAGCTTTCTTT. Protein sequence: CASSQDAGVVNTEAFF.

This chain joins TRBV5-4 and TRBJ2-2; 12 nucleotides match TRBD2. The CDR3 has 18 residues. CDR1 and CDR2 from the germline V gene are SGHNT and YYREEE (reference sequence). V trimming: 7 bases; J trimming: 1 base; junction bases outside the gene matches: 11. This chain's CDR3 is CASSPLAGGLGNTGELFF. CDR3 in DNA: TGTGCCAGCTCCCCACTAGCGGGAGGTTTGGGGAACACCGGGGAGCTGTTTTTT.

This chain joins TRBV5-4 and TRBJ1-6, with 9 nucleotides matching TRBD1. The CDR3 totals 13 residues. The germline V gene has CDR1 SGHNT and CDR2 YYREEE (reference sequence). V lost 0 bases, J lost 12 bases, and 1 base stayed unmatched. The CDR3 DNA follows: TGTGCCAGCAGCTTGGAGGGACAGGGACCCCTCCACTTT. It translates to CASSLEGQGPLHF.

The V and J genes are TRBV7-9 and TRBJ1-6; D gene unclear. The CDR3 covers 13 residues. CDR1 is SEHNR, CDR2 FQNEAQ, per germline (reference sequence). Trimming left V 6 bases short and J 8 bases short, with 11 bases between. The CDR3 sequence: CASSSRGDSPLHF. The CDR3 nucleotides read TGTGCCAGCAGTTCACGGGGTGATTCACCCCTCCACTTT.

The rearrangement links TRBV7-8 to TRBJ2-1; TRBD2 might be the D (5 bases). Germline loops: CDR1 SGHVS, CDR2 FQNEAQ. The CDR3 consists of 17 residues. The V end was cut by 1 base, the J end by 1 base, with 14 bases between. The CDR3 reads CASSLVVREESYNEQFF. DNA of the CDR3: TGTGCCAGCAGCTTAGTTGTTCGGGAAGAATCCTACAATGAGCAGTTCTTC.

The CDR3 nucleotides are TGTGCCAGCAGACGGACAGGGCCTGGCTACACCTTC. Translated: CASRRTGPGYTF. The chain joins TRBV6-1 to TRBJ1-2; TRBD1 matches at 8 bases. Looked up from germline, CDR1 is MNHNS and CDR2 is SASEGT. V trimming: 6 bases; J trimming: 7 bases; junction bases outside the gene matches: 4. CDR3 length: 12 amino acids.

The rearrangement uses TRBV4-3 and TRBJ2-7; 9 nucleotides line up with TRBD2. Germline lookup yields CDR1 LGHNA and CDR2 YSLEER. This CDR3 region has 17 residues. The V and J ends lost 0 bases and 8 bases, in that order; junction bases with no gene match: 14. CDR3 loop: CASSQDGIGSGRGQQYF. The CDR3 nucleotides read TGCGCCAGCAGCCAAGATGGGATCGGTAGCGGGAGAGGTCAGCAGTACTTC.

Only one count was recorded for this clone. J is TRBJ2-7 and V is TRBV9, with D perhaps TRBD1 (5 bases). This CDR3 is built from 16 residues. V dropped 9 bases and J dropped 1 base, with 23 bases sitting between them. The germline V gene encodes CDR1 SGDLS and CDR2 YYNGEE. The CDR3 bases are TGTGCCATCAAAAGGGGATTTAGGATCTGGTCCTACGAGCAGTACTTC. Translating gives CAIKRGFRIWSYEQYF. Variable domain in full (rest from reference TRBV9 and TRBJ2-7): DSGVTQTPKHLITATGQRVTLRCSPRSGDLSVYWYQQSLDQGLQFLIQYYNGEERAKGNILERFSAQQFPDLHSELNLSSLELGDSALYFCAIKRGFRIWSYEQYFGPGTRLTVT.

V is TRBV14 and J is TRBJ2-3, with 14 bases fitting TRBD2. The trim removed 6 bases at V and 6 bases at J, leaving 8 bases unmatched. CDR3 length: 16 amino acids. Germline loops: CDR1 SGHDN, CDR2 FVKESK. CDR3 amino acids: CASRFGTSGSRDTQYF. CDR3 in DNA: TGTGCCAGCAGATTCGGGACTAGCGGGAGCAGGGATACGCAGTATTTT.

The chain links TRBV15 to TRBJ2-5; D is ambiguous. The J call may be incorrect, as the DNA end agrees better with TRBJ2-7. Per the germline V gene, CDR1 is LNHNV and CDR2 is YYDKDF (reference sequence). This CDR3 has 15 residues. The CDR3 DNA reads as TGTGCCACCAGCAGAGATTTGGGCGACGGCCGCGAGCAGTACTTC. Residues: CATSRDLGDGREQYF.

V usage is TRBV29-1 and J usage is TRBJ2-2; 7 positions agree with TRBD1. V trimming: 7 bases; J trimming: 2 bases; junction bases outside the gene matches: 7. This CDR3 spans 14 amino acids. The germline gives CDR1 SQVTM, CDR2 ANQGSEA. CDR3 residues: CSARTGTNTGELFF. In nucleotides, the CDR3 is TGCAGCGCCCGGACAGGAACTAACACCGGGGAGCTGTTTTTT.

This sequence joins TRBV2 and TRBJ1-5; D unresolved. The CDR3 spans 15 residues. Trimming took 4 bases from V and 5 from J, leaving 15 bases between them. Germline CDR1 SNHLY, CDR2 FYNNEI. CDR3 DNA: TGTGCCAGCAGTGCGGATGCAGGTCTGGATCAGCCCCAGCATTTT. This sequence encodes CASSADAGLDQPQHF.

The rearrangement links TRBV28 to TRBJ2-3, with D possibly TRBD2 on 6 matching bases. Per the germline V gene, CDR1 is MDHEN and CDR2 is SYDVKM. Trimming removed 5 bases from V and 4 bases from J, with 19 bases in between. The CDR3 sequence is 16 residues long. The CDR3, as DNA: TGTGCCAGCAGTCCCGGTTACGGGAGAGTGGCAGATACGCAGTATTTT. It yields the protein CASSPGYGRVADTQYF.

V usage is TRBV10-3 and J usage is TRBJ2-5, with 7 bases matching TRBD1. The length of the CDR3 is 16 residues. CDR1 is ENHRY, CDR2 SYGVKD, per germline. Germline trimming cut 3 bases from V and 5 bases from J; bases unmatched to any gene: 12. CDR3 sequence (DNA): TGTGCCATCAGTGACCCGACAGGGATAAGTAGGGAGACCCAGTACTTC. This encodes CAISDPTGISRETQYF.